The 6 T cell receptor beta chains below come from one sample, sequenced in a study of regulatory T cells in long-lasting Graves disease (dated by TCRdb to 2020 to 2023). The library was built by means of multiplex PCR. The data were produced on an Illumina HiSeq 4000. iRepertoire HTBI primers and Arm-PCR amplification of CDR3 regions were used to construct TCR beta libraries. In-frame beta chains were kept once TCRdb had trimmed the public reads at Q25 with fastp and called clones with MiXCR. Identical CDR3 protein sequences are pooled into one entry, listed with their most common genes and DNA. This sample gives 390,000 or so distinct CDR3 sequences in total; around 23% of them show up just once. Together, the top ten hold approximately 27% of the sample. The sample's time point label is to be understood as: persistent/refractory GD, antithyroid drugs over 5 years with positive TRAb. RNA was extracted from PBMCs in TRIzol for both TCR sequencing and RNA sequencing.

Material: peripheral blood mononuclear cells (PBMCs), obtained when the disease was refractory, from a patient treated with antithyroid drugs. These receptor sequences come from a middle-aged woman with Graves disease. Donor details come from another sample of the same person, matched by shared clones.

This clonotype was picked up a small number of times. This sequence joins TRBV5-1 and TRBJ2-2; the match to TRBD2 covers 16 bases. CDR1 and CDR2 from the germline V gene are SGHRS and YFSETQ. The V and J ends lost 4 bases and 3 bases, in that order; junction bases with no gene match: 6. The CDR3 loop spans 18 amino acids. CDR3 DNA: TGCGCCAGCAGCCTGGGACTAGCGGGAGGGCCTGACACCGGGGAGCTGTTTTTT. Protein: CASSLGLAGGPDTGELFF.

The DNA of the CDR3 is TGTGCCAGCAGTTACCCGGGCAACAATCAGCCCCAGCATTTT. Translation gives CASSYPGNNQPQHF. This chain uses TRBV6-9 with TRBJ1-5; no definite D call. This CDR3 comprises 14 residues. Germline values: CDR1 MNHGY, CDR2 SVAAGI. The V end lost 3 bases, the J end lost 3 bases, and 9 bases lay between the germline ends.

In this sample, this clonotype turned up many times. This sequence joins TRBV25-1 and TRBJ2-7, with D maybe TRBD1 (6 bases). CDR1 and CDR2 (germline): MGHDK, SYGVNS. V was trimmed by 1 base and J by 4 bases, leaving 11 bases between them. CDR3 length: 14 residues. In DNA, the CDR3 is TGTGCCAGCAGTGAATTGGGGCAGGGGTACGAGCAGTACTTC. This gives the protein CASSELGQGYEQYF.

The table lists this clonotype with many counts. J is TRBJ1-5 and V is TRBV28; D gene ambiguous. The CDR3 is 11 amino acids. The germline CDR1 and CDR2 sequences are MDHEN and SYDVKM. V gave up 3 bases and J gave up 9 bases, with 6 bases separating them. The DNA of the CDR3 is TGTGCCAGCAGTTTTGTCGGGCCCCAGCATTTT. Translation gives CASSFVGPQHF.

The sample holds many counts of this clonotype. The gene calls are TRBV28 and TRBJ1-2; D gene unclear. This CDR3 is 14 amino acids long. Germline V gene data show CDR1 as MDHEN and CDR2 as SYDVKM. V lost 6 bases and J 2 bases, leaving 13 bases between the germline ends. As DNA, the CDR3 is TGTGCCAGCAGCCCCTCTCTGGCGAACTATGGCTACACCTTC. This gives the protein CASSPSLANYGYTF.

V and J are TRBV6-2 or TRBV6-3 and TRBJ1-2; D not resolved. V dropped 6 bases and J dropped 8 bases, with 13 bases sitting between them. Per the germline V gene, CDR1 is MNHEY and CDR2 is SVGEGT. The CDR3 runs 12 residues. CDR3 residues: CASRAGAEGYTF. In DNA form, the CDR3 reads TGTGCCAGCAGAGCAGGCGCGGAGGGCTACACCTTC.